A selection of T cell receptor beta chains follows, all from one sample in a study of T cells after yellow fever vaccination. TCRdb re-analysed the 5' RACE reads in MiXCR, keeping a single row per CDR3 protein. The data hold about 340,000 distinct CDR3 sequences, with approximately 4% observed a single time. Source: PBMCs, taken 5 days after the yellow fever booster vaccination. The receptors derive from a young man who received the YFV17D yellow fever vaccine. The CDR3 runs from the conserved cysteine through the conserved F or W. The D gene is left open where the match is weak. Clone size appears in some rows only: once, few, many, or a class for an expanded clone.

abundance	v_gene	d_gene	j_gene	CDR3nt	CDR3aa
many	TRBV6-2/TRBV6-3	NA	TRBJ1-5	TGTGCCAGCAGTTACTCGATTCCAGGGAGGGGATTAAGAAGCAATCAGCCCCAGCATTTT	CASSYSIPGRGLRSNQPQHF
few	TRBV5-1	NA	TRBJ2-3	TGCGCCAGCAGCTTGACAGGGCCAAGCACAGATACGCAGTATTTT	CASSLTGPSTDTQYF
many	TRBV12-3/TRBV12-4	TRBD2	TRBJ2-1	TGTGCCAGCAGTTTTAGCGGGGGTGGTAATGAGCAGTTCTTC	CASSFSGGGNEQFF
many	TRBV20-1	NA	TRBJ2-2	TGCAGTGCTAGTGGACACCTGACCACCGGGGAGCTGTTTTTT	CSASGHLTTGELFF
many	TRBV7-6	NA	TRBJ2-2	TGTGCCAGCAGCACGGACAGAAACACCGGGGAGCTGTTTTTT	CASSTDRNTGELFF
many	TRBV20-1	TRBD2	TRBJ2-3	TGCAGTGCTTCATCGGTAACCGGGACTAGCTACGCCACAGATACGCAGTATTTT	CSASSVTGTSYATDTQYF
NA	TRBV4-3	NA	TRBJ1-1	TGCGCCAGCAGCCAAGCCGGGGGCGGCACTGAAGCTTTCTTT	CASSQAGGGTEAFF
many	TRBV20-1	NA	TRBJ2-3	TGCAGTGCTAGGACGGTGACAGCAGCAGCACTGCACCCCACAGATACGCAGTATTTT	CSARTVTAAALHPTDTQYF
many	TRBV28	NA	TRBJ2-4	TGTGCCAGCAGTTTAAGGGGAAACATTCAGTACTTC	CASSLRGNIQYF
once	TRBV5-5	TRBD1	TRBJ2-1	TGTGCCAGCAGGGCCCGCCTAAGGACAGGGGGCAATGAGCAGTTCTTC	CASRARLRTGGNEQFF
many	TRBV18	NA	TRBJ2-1	TGCGCCAGCAGCCCCCCTAGCTCCTACAATGAGCAGTTCTTC	CASSPPSSYNEQFF
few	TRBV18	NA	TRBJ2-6	TGTGCCAGCTCAGAGAGCTCTGGGGCCAACGTCCTGACTTTC	CASSESSGANVLTF
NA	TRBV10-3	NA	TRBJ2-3	TGTGCCATCAGTGAGTCGACCGGCCGCAAAGATACGCAGTATTTT	CAISESTGRKDTQYF
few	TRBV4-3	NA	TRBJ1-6	TGCGCCAGCAGCCAAGCCCTAAGCTCCTATAATTCACCCCTCCACTTT	CASSQALSSYNSPLHF
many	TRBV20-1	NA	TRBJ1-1	TGCAGTGCCCCACCGGGACATTGGAACACTGAAGCTTTCTTT	CSAPPGHWNTEAFF
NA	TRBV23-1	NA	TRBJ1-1	TGCGCCAGCATCCGCTGGGGGAAAGACACTGAAGCTTTCTTT	CASIRWGKDTEAFF
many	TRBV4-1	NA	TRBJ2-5	TGCGCCAGCAGCCATGGGGAGTACCAAGAGACCCAGTACTTC	CASSHGEYQETQYF
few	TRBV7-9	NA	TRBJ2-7	TGTGCCAGCAGCCTAGTTCGGGGCGGACCCTACGAGCAGTACTTC	CASSLVRGGPYEQYF
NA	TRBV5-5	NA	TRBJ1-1	TGTGCCAGCACCTTAACGACGGACAAGAACACTGAAGCTTTCTTT	CASTLTTDKNTEAFF
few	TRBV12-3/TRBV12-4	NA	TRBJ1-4	TGTGCCAGCAGTCCTCGGGACGTATTAAATGAAAAACTGTTTTTT	CASSPRDVLNEKLFF
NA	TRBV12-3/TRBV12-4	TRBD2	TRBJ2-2	TGTGCCAGCAGTCCCCGACTAGCTAGGACCGGGGAGCTGTTTTTT	CASSPRLARTGELFF
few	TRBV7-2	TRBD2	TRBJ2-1	TGTGCCAGCAGCCTTAGCGGGGGGATGGAGGGAAATGAGCAGTTCTTC	CASSLSGGMEGNEQFF
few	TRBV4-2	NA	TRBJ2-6	TGTGCCAGCAGCCAAGATGCCAGACGCTCTGGGGCCAACGTCCTGACTTTC	CASSQDARRSGANVLTF
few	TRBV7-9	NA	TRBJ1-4	TGTGCCAGCAGCTTAGTCTACAGTAATGAAAAACTGTTTTTT	CASSLVYSNEKLFF